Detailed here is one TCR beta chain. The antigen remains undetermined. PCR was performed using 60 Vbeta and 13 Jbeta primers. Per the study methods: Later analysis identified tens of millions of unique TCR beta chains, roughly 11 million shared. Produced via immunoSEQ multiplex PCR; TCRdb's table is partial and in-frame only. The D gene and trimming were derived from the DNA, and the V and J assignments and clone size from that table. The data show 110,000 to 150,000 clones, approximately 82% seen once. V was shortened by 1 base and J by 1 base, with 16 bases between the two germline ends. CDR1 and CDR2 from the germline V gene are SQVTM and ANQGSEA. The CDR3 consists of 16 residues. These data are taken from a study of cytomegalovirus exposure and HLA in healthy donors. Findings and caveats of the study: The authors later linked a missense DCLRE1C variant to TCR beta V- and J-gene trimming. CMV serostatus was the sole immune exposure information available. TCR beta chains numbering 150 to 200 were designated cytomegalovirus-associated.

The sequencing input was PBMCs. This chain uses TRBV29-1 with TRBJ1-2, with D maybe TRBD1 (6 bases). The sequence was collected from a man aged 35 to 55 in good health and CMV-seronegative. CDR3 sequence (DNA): TGCAGCGTTGAAGTATTCACAGGGACCCTTAACTATGGCTACACCTTC. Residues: CSVEVFTGTLNYGYTF.